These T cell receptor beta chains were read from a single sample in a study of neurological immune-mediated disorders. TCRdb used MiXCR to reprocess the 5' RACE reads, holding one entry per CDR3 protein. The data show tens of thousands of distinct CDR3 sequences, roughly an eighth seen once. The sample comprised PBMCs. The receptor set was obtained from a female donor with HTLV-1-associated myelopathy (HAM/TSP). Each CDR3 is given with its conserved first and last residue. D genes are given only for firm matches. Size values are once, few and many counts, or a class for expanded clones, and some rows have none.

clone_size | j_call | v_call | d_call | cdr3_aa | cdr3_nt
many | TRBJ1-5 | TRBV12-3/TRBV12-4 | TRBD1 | CASRPTGGEGQPQHF | TGTGCCAGCAGACCAACAGGGGGTGAGGGTCAGCCCCAGCATTTT
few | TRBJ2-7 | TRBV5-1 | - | CASSGNWGQGYEQYF | TGCGCCAGCAGTGGGAATTGGGGGCAGGGCTACGAGCAGTACTTC
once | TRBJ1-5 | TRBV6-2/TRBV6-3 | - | CASSYTQGKPQHF | TGTGCCAGCAGTTACACGCAGGGGAAGCCCCAGCATTTT
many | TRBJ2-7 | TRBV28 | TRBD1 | CASSSHRGAYEQYF | TGTGCCAGCAGTAGCCACAGGGGAGCTTACGAGCAGTACTTC
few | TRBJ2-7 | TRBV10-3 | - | CAISDGKGGYEQYF | TGTGCCATCAGTGACGGAAAGGGGGGATACGAGCAGTACTTC
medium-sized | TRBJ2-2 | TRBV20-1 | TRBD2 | CSARPPAGGTGELFF | TGCAGTGCTAGACCCCCGGCGGGGGGAACCGGGGAGCTGTTTTTT
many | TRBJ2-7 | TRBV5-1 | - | CASSVGTYEQYF | TGCGCCAGCAGCGTCGGGACCTACGAGCAGTACTTC
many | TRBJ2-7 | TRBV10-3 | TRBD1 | CASEGQGSYEQYF | TGTGCCTCCGAGGGACAGGGGTCCTACGAGCAGTACTTC
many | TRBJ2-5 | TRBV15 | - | CATSGRTAAETQYF | TGTGCTACCAGCGGAAGGACAGCGGCAGAGACCCAGTACTTC
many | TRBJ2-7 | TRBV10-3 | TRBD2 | CAITAYLPGLGSSNEQYF | TGTGCCATCACCGCTTATCTTCCGGGACTAGGAAGTTCCAACGAGCAGTACTTC
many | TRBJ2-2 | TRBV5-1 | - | CASSPGQAVTGELFF | TGCGCCAGCAGCCCGGGACAAGCAGTCACCGGGGAGCTGTTTTTT
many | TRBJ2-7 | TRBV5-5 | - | CASSLGNLPYEQYF | TGTGCCAGCAGCTTGGGGAACTTACCATACGAGCAGTACTTC
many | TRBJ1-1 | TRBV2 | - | CASSELPELLNTEAFF | TGTGCCAGCAGTGAACTTCCAGAATTATTGAACACTGAAGCTTTCTTT
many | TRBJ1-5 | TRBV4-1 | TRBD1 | CASSPPPGQGYNQPQHF | TGCGCCAGCAGCCCTCCACCGGGACAGGGATACAATCAGCCCCAGCATTTT
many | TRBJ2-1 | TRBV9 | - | CASSVEPIVYNEQFF | TGTGCCAGCAGCGTAGAACCTATCGTTTACAATGAGCAGTTCTTC
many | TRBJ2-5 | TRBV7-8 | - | CASSPGSVGTQYF | TGTGCCAGCAGCCCTGGGAGTGTGGGGACCCAGTACTTC
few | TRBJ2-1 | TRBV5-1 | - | CASSLALGGSYNEQFF | TGCGCCAGCAGCTTGGCCTTGGGGGGCTCCTACAATGAGCAGTTCTTC
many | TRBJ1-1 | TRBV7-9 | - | CASSFEDRGVGHAFF | TGTGCCAGCAGCTTCGAGGATAGAGGTGTTGGTCACGCTTTCTTT
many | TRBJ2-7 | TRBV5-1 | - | CASSLGPGGDYEQYF | TGCGCCAGCAGCTTGGGGCCAGGGGGGGACTACGAGCAGTACTTC
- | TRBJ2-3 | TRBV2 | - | CASSEAKGTQYF | TGTGCCAGCAGTGAAGCAAAGGGTACGCAGTATTTT
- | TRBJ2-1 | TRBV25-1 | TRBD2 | CASSESRGGSYNEQFF | TGTGCCAGCAGTGAATCCCGGGGGGGCTCCTACAATGAGCAGTTCTTC
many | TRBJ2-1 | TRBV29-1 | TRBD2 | CSVTSRGGKGNEQFF | TGCAGCGTTACCTCGAGGGGAGGGAAGGGCAATGAGCAGTTCTTC
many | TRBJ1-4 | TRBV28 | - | CASSKINSGEKLFF | TGTGCCAGCAGTAAAATAAACAGCGGTGAAAAACTGTTTTTT
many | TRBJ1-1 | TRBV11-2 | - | CASSEGMNTEAFF | TGTGCCAGCAGCGAGGGCATGAACACTGAAGCTTTCTTT